The 12 T cell receptor beta chains below were found in one sample sequenced in a study of cytomegalovirus exposure and HLA in healthy donors. Repertoires were generated with immunoSEQ multiplex PCR, while TCRdb's copy carries only in-frame clones and drops some. The sample records 240,000 or so clones, more than 75% being singletons. Specimen: PBMCs. The receptors originated from a woman in her twenties or thirties in good health and CMV-seropositive.

As for this clone: Germline is not matched at one junction end, which may reflect a read error. This chain uses TRBV4-1 with TRBJ2-1; the match to TRBD2 covers 9 bases. This CDR3 contains 16 residues. Germline V lookup: CDR1 MGHRA, CDR2 YSYEKL. The CDR3 nucleotides are TGCGCCAGCAGTCAAGCCTATGAGCGGGAGGACAATGAGCAGTTCTTC. Its translation is CASSQAYEREDNEQFF.

The chain combines TRBV30 with TRBJ1-3; D gene unclear. V was cut by 2 bases and J by 1 base, with 12 bases left in between. CDR1 is GTSNPN and CDR2 is SVGIG in the germline V gene (reference sequence). The CDR3 consists of 15 residues. CDR3 sequence (DNA): TGTGCCTGGAGTAAATGGGGAGGGTCTGGAAACACCATATATTTT. Its translation is CAWSKWGGSGNTIYF.

This rearrangement joins TRBV19 to TRBJ1-2; 9 bases align to TRBD1. This CDR3 spans 14 amino acids. Germline values: CDR1 LNHDA, CDR2 SQIVND (reference sequence). Germline trimming cut 8 bases from V and 4 bases from J; bases unmatched to any gene: 8. This chain's CDR3 is CASGSTGGIYGYTF. The CDR3 DNA sequence: TGTGCCAGTGGGTCGACAGGGGGGATCTATGGCTACACCTTC.

This rearrangement joins TRBV28 to TRBJ2-7; TRBD2 aligns across 10 bases. The length of the CDR3 is 15 residues. The trim removed 5 bases at V and 4 bases at J, leaving 8 bases unmatched. Germline V lookup: CDR1 MDHEN, CDR2 SYDVKM. The CDR3, as DNA: TGTGCCAGCAGTCCCCAAGCGGGAGGGCCTTACGAGCAGTACTTC. Translated, it gives CASSPQAGGPYEQYF.

The gene calls are TRBV28 and TRBJ2-1; 12 positions match TRBD2. Looked up from germline, CDR1 is MDHEN and CDR2 is SYDVKM. This CDR3 has 16 amino acids. Trimming cost V 6 bases and J 1 base; bases outside gene matches: 4. The CDR3 loop is CASSSGLAGSYNEQFF. The CDR3 DNA follows: TGTGCCAGCAGCTCCGGACTAGCGGGATCCTACAATGAGCAGTTCTTC.

V usage is TRBV29-1 and J usage is TRBJ2-3; 10 nucleotides agree with TRBD2. With 7 bases clipped from V and 4 bases from J, the junction kept 8 bases outside the gene matches. In germline, CDR1 is SQVTM, CDR2 ANQGSEA. The CDR3 is 14 amino acids. CDR3 sequence reads: CSAGASGSSDTQYF. DNA of the CDR3: TGCAGCGCAGGAGCTAGCGGGAGTTCAGATACGCAGTATTTT.

The rearrangement joins TRBV28 to TRBJ2-7; 7 bases map to TRBD1. V shed 6 bases and J 0 bases; nucleotides not matched to a gene: 8. The CDR3 totals 15 residues. Germline CDR1 MDHEN, CDR2 SYDVKM. The CDR3, as DNA: TGTGCCAGCAGAAACGACCGGGACAGCTCCTACGAGCAGTACTTC. This sequence encodes CASRNDRDSSYEQYF.

This sequence joins TRBV28 and TRBJ1-2; 9 bases map to TRBD1. Germline CDR1 and CDR2: MDHEN and SYDVKM. V shed 4 bases and J 2 bases; nucleotides not matched to a gene: 11. The CDR3 loop spans 17 amino acids. The CDR3 nucleotides read TGTGCCAGCAGTTCTCCGGGACAGGGCTATCCCAACTATGGCTACACCTTC. Protein: CASSSPGQGYPNYGYTF.

This rearrangement joins TRBV5-4 to TRBJ2-2, with 10 bases lining up with TRBD2. Unmatched junction bases numbered 10, after V lost 3 bases and J lost 5 bases. CDR1 and CDR2 (germline): SGHNT, YYREEE (reference sequence). This CDR3 has 17 residues. The CDR3 is CASSSPTSGVLTGELFF. The CDR3 nucleotides are TGTGCCAGCAGCTCCCCAACTAGCGGGGTCCTAACCGGGGAGCTGTTTTTT.

The chain couples TRBV18 to TRBJ2-7; 8 bases are a match to TRBD2. The V and J ends lost 3 bases and 5 bases, in that order; junction bases with no gene match: 9. The CDR3 covers 15 residues. The germline V gene encodes CDR1 KGHSH and CDR2 LQKENI. CDR3 sequence reads: CASSPGSGRIHEQYF. In nucleotides, the CDR3 is TGTGCCAGCTCACCGGGAAGCGGGAGAATTCACGAGCAGTACTTC.

The chain uses TRBV29-1 and TRBJ2-7, with 8 bases fitting TRBD2. CDR3 size: 15 residues. Germline CDR1 reads SQVTM; CDR2 reads ANQGSEA. The J segment lost 1 base and the V segment lost 3 bases, leaving 8 bases of the junction unmatched. CDR3 bases: TGCAGCGTTGACTTGATTAGCGGGACATCCTACGAGCAGTACTTC. This sequence encodes CSVDLISGTSYEQYF.

This clone was observed once. CDR3 protein: CSVERFGGKTGENIRDTQYF. CDR3 DNA sequence: TGCAGCGTTGAAAGGTTCGGGGGAAAAACAGGGGAGAACATTCGGGATACGCAGTATTTT. V gene TRBV29-1 combines with J gene TRBJ2-3, with a weak D call TRBD1 (7 bases). Trimming removed 2 bases at V and 6 bases at J, with 33 bases between. The CDR3 totals 20 residues. Germline CDR1 SQVTM, CDR2 ANQGSEA.